The rows below give T cell receptor beta chains drawn from one sample of a study of OX40 agonist ivuxolimab in advanced cancers. Repertoires were generated with immunoSEQ multiplex PCR, while TCRdb's copy carries only in-frame clones and drops some. In the table there are about 48,000 clones, approximately 90% of which are singletons. The source was CD4+ or CD8+ T cells sorted from blood, collected in a trial of the OX40 agonist ivuxolimab. The receptors come from an adult with an advanced solid tumor such as melanoma, head and neck, liver or kidney cancer. Each CDR3 is given with its conserved first and last residue. D genes are given only for firm matches.

cdr3_length j_call v_call d_call cdr3_aa
14 TRBJ2-7 TRBV7-2 - CASSLDPGPYEQYF
14 TRBJ2-1 TRBV7-9 - CASSHSAGGDEQFF
17 TRBJ2-7 TRBV28 TRBD1 CASSFSPRQGAKGEQYF
14 TRBJ2-1 TRBV7-9 TRBD1 CASSSGQSYNEQFF
13 TRBJ2-4 TRBV7-2 - CASRPRGENIQYF
19 TRBJ2-7 TRBV28 TRBD2 CASSFSVYTLAGGTYEQYF
11 TRBJ1-3 TRBV11-2 - CASSTTHTIYF
16 TRBJ2-5 TRBV28 TRBD2 CASSILAGGPLETQYF
14 TRBJ1-5 TRBV7-9 - CASSGTSSNQPQHF
14 TRBJ2-1 TRBV30 - CAWNGQGTYNEQFF
14 TRBJ2-7 TRBV7-9 - CASSPEQGLGEQYF
16 TRBJ2-5 TRBV4-3 TRBD2 CASSQDLGGFGETQYF
14 TRBJ1-4 TRBV9 - CASSIEGEDEKLFF
12 TRBJ2-7 TRBV7-9 - CASSLGPNEQYF
15 TRBJ2-7 TRBV5-6 TRBD1 CASSFGQGSSYEQYF
15 TRBJ1-4 TRBV4-3 - CASSQVDSLREKLFF
15 TRBJ2-7 TRBV13 TRBD2 CASSSGTSGTYEQYF
15 TRBJ2-7 TRBV19 TRBD2 CASSHGLAGTYEQYF
14 TRBJ1-4 TRBV6-1 - CASSERRINEKLFF
13 TRBJ1-1 TRBV28 - CASSAGPNTEAFF
15 TRBJ2-1 TRBV7-7 - CASSLQDGDRSEQFF
15 TRBJ2-3 TRBV15 - CATSSGGVGTDTQYF
12 TRBJ1-1 TRBV29-1 - CSVEGRHPEAFF
15 TRBJ1-2 TRBV14 TRBD1 CASSQDQGDVYGYTF
14 TRBJ2-1 TRBV7-2 - CASSPDSTYNEQFF
13 TRBJ1-4 TRBV7-9 - CASSLQANEKLFF
15 TRBJ2-7 TRBV4-3 - CASSQDSELSYEQYF
16 TRBJ2-2 TRBV4-1 TRBD2 CASRPIAGGNTGELFF
16 TRBJ2-7 TRBV9 - CASSDRTDPPSYEQYF
14 TRBJ1-2 TRBV4-3 - CASSQDGGLYGYTF
15 TRBJ2-5 TRBV7-2 TRBD1 CASSSPQGVQETQYF
16 TRBJ1-5 TRBV9 - CASSVGGGLSNQPQHF
14 TRBJ2-1 TRBV4-3 - CASSQEAGHNEQFF